This TCR beta chain was found in a study of blood T cell repertoires in COVID-19. Germline loops: CDR1 DFQATT, CDR2 SNEGSKA (reference sequence). CDR3 size: 15 residues. V lost 3 bases and J lost 6; bases outside the gene matches: 8. Data came from immunoSEQ multiplex PCR; TCRdb stores just in-frame clones and leaves some out. The sample lists some 260,000 clones; about 87% were seen once. This TCR was recovered from a woman between 65 and 79 years old with COVID-19, enrolled during active disease. This chain links TRBV20-1 with TRBJ2-1; TRBD1 aligns across 10 bases. Material for sequencing was peripheral blood. The CDR3 DNA reads TGCAGTGCTAGTCGACCCGGGACAGGGGCCAATGAGCAGTTCTTC. It yields the protein CSASRPGTGANEQFF.